This entry lists 26 T cell receptor beta chains sequenced from one sample in a study of response to subunit inactivated influenza vaccine. One entry per CDR3 protein results from TCRdb running MiXCR on the RT-PCR reads. The table shows a few hundred thousand distinct CDR3 sequences, with 12% to 15% occurring only once. This material consisted of PBMCs from blood, taken 11 to 12 days after vaccination. The receptors come from a man aged 50 to 60 who received an inactivated influenza vaccine.

This clonotype was observed a handful of times. The J gene is TRBJ2-1, the V gene TRBV28; 9 nucleotides line up with TRBD1. CDR1 MDHEN and CDR2 SYDVKM come from the germline V gene. V lost 6 bases and J lost 7; bases outside the gene matches: 7. CDR3 size: 14 residues. CDR3: CASSAGTGSNEQFF. CDR3 in DNA: TGTGCCAGCAGCGCCGGGACAGGGTCAAATGAGCAGTTCTTC. Drawing the rest from reference TRBV28 and TRBJ2-1, the complete variable domain is DVKVTQSSRYLVKRTGEKVFLECVQDMDHENMFWYRQDPGLGLRLIYFSYDVKMKEKGDIPEGYSVSREKKERFSLILESASTNQTSMYLCASSAGTGSNEQFFGPGTRLTVL.

This clonotype has ten or more counts. This rearrangement joins TRBV29-1 to TRBJ2-5, with D unclear. The CDR3 length is 12 residues. V lost 3 bases and J 5 bases, leaving 10 bases between the germline ends. CDR1 and CDR2 (germline): SQVTM, ANQGSEA. CDR3 DNA: TGCAGCGTTGAGTCTGTCGAGGAGACCCAGTACTTC. The encoded protein is CSVESVEETQYF.

This clonotype appeared a few times. The rearrangement uses TRBV5-1 and TRBJ2-5; D is ambiguous. V lost 4 bases and J 7 bases, leaving 14 bases between the germline ends. The CDR3 is made up of 13 amino acids. Germline CDR1 SGHRS, CDR2 YFSETQ. CDR3 in amino acids: CASSEDGDWTQYF. In DNA, the CDR3 is TGCGCCAGCAGCGAAGACGGCGACTGGACCCAGTACTTC.

This clonotype showed up just a few times. This rearrangement joins TRBV7-2 to TRBJ2-1; no firm D call. Trimming took 1 base from V and 5 from J, leaving 9 bases between them. The CDR3 contains 14 residues. The germline V gene encodes CDR1 SGHTA and CDR2 FQGNSA. CDR3 sequence (DNA): TGTGCCAGCAGCTTAGACAGCTCTAACAATGAGCAGTTCTTC. The encoded protein is CASSLDSSNNEQFF.

This clonotype was counted at least ten times. The V and J genes are TRBV3-1 and TRBJ2-1; D possibly corresponds to TRBD1 (6 bases). The germline V and J ends were trimmed by 1 base and 2 bases, with 9 bases remaining between them. The CDR3 sequence is 15 residues long. CDR1 is LGHDT, CDR2 YNNKEL, per germline (reference sequence). CDR3 nucleotide sequence: TGTGCCAGCAGCCAAGGGGCAGGGGCCTACAATGAGCAGTTCTTC. Its protein is CASSQGAGAYNEQFF.

This clonotype has at least ten counts. V usage is TRBV5-1 and J usage is TRBJ1-1; 8 positions match TRBD1. The CDR3 sequence is 14 residues long. Germline V lookup: CDR1 SGHRS, CDR2 YFSETQ. The V gene end was trimmed by 4 bases and the J gene end by 3 bases; junction bases not matched to a gene: 5. This CDR3 is CASSPGGLDTEAFF. The DNA for the CDR3 is TGCGCCAGCAGCCCAGGGGGCTTGGACACTGAAGCTTTCTTT.

The chain's CDR3 is CASSYSRSGVGTEAFF. The DNA of the CDR3 is TGTGCCAGCAGTTACTCGAGATCCGGGGTTGGTACTGAAGCTTTCTTT. This chain links TRBV6-5 with TRBJ1-1; D gene uncertain. The V gene's germline CDR1 is MNHEY and CDR2 SVGAGI. Trimming removed 0 bases from V and 5 bases from J, with 16 bases in between. The length of the CDR3 is 16 residues.

V gene TRBV11-2 combines with J gene TRBJ2-7; D uncertain. There are 13 residues in the CDR3. V was cut by 0 bases and J by 6 bases, with 9 bases left in between. CDR1 is SGHAT and CDR2 is FQNNGV in the germline V gene. The CDR3 DNA is TGTGCCAGCAGCTTAGATGCGGTAACCGAGCAGTACTTC. Translating gives CASSLDAVTEQYF. Looking up the rest from reference TRBV11-2 and TRBJ2-7 gives the full variable domain: EAGVAQSPRYKIIEKRQSVAFWCNPISGHATLYWYQQILGQGPKLLIQFQNNGVVDDSQLPKDRFSAERLKGVDSTLKIQPAKLEDSAVYLCASSLDAVTEQYFGPGTRLTVT.

CDR3 residues: CASSQSNTEAFF. CDR3 DNA sequence: TGTGCCAGCTCACAGTCGAACACTGAAGCTTTCTTT. V is TRBV18 and J is TRBJ1-1; no firm D call. CDR3 length equals 12 residues. Deletions cut 4 bases from V and 1 base from J, with 4 bases between. Germline CDR1 is KGHSH and CDR2 is LQKENI. Combining the CDR3 with reference TRBV18 and TRBJ1-1 gives the whole variable domain NAGVMQNPRHLVRRRGQEARLRCSPMKGHSHVYWYRQLPEEGLKFMVYLQKENIIDESGMPKERFSAEFPKEGPSILRIQQVVRGDSAAYFCASSQSNTEAFFGQGTRLTVV.

This clonotype was seen only a few times. The CDR3 region has the DNA TGTGCCAGCAGCAAAGGAAGTCGAGTGAATGAGCAGTTCTTC. It specifies CASSKGSRVNEQFF. The chain carries TRBV6-2 or TRBV6-3 and TRBJ2-1; D is unclear. V lost 6 bases and J lost 7, with 16 bases in between. Looked up from germline, CDR1 is MNHEY and CDR2 is SVGEGT. The CDR3 sequence is 14 residues long.

This clonotype was counted at least ten times. This sequence joins TRBV2 and TRBJ1-2, with 8 bases fitting TRBD1. Germline V gives CDR1 SNHLY, CDR2 FYNNEI. The V and J ends lost 7 bases and 4 bases, in that order; junction bases with no gene match: 14. The CDR3 contains 16 residues. The CDR3 DNA sequence: TGTGCCAGCATGACAGTGGGCAGGGGGCTGGCCTATGGCTACACCTTC. Encoded protein: CASMTVGRGLAYGYTF.

The rearrangement uses TRBV11-2 and TRBJ2-2; D is uncertain. The CDR3 has 15 amino acids. Trimming took off 1 base at V and 1 base at J, with 7 bases between the two ends. CDR1 is SGHAT, CDR2 FQNNGV, per germline. CDR3 amino acids: CASSLVVGNTGELFF. In nucleotides, the CDR3 is TGTGCCAGCAGCTTAGTTGTGGGGAACACCGGGGAGCTGTTTTTT.

There are a few counts of this clonotype. V usage is TRBV4-3 and J usage is TRBJ2-1; 9 bases line up with TRBD1. The CDR3 consists of 14 residues. Trimming took 0 bases from V and 15 from J; bases not matched to a gene: 9. The germline V gene has CDR1 LGHNA and CDR2 YSLEER. The CDR3 region is CASSQEFGTGFRFF. In DNA, the CDR3 is TGCGCCAGCAGCCAAGAGTTCGGGACAGGGTTTCGGTTCTTC.

The rearrangement joins TRBV25-1 to TRBJ2-7; 11 bases map to TRBD2. Germline values: CDR1 MGHDK, CDR2 SYGVNS. CDR3 size: 18 residues. Unmatched junction bases numbered 11, after V lost 3 bases and J lost 1 base. The CDR3 sequence is CASSDSGTSGSDSYEQYF. The CDR3 DNA sequence: TGTGCCAGCAGTGATTCCGGGACTAGCGGTTCGGATTCCTACGAGCAGTACTTC.

The chain couples TRBV11-1 to TRBJ2-1, with 13 bases identical to TRBD2. After removal of 0 bases from V and 7 bases from J, the junction contained 12 bases not matched to a gene. Germline loops: CDR1 SGHAT, CDR2 FQDESV (reference sequence). There are 19 residues in the CDR3. CDR3 DNA: TGTGCCAGCAGCTTAGCCCGGACTAGCGGGAGATGGGTCGGTAATGAGCAGTTCTTC. This gives the protein CASSLARTSGRWVGNEQFF.

This clonotype was detected many times. The chain couples TRBV7-8 to TRBJ2-1, with 7 bases identical to TRBD1. J gave up 5 bases and V 5 bases, and 12 bases lay outside the gene matches. The length of the CDR3 is 16 residues. Germline V gives CDR1 SGHVS, CDR2 FQNEAQ. The CDR3 DNA reads TGTGCCAGCAGCGGACCGGGACAGACATTAGACAATGAGCAGTTCTTC. Protein: CASSGPGQTLDNEQFF.

V is TRBV18 and J is TRBJ2-1; 7 bases line up with TRBD1. This CDR3 is 16 amino acids long. The germline CDR1 and CDR2 sequences are KGHSH and LQKENI. With 0 bases clipped from V and 4 bases from J, the junction kept 6 bases outside the gene matches. The CDR3 loop reads CASSPPNRGRYNEQFF. The DNA of the CDR3 is TGTGCCAGCTCACCACCAAACAGGGGCCGGTACAATGAGCAGTTCTTC. The variable domain in full, completed from reference TRBV18 and TRBJ2-1, reads NAGVMQNPRHLVRRRGQEARLRCSPMKGHSHVYWYRQLPEEGLKFMVYLQKENIIDESGMPKERFSAEFPKEGPSILRIQQVVRGDSAAYFCASSPPNRGRYNEQFFGPGTRLTVL.

The rearrangement uses TRBV11-3 and TRBJ2-5, with 10 positions matching TRBD2. CDR3 length: 14 amino acids. J was trimmed by 5 bases and V by 10 bases; bases with no gene match: 10. The germline gives CDR1 SGHNT, CDR2 YENEEA. The CDR3 DNA is TGTGCCATCCAGGGACTAGCGTTGAGGGAGACCCAGTACTTC. Translating it yields CAIQGLALRETQYF. The entire variable domain, with the rest obtained from reference TRBV11-3 and TRBJ2-5, is as follows: EAGVVQSPRYKIIEKKQPVAFWCNPISGHNTLYWYLQNLGQGPELLIRYENEEAVDDSQLPKDRFSAERLKGVDSTLKIQPAELGDSAVYLCAIQGLALRETQYFGPGTRLLVL.

This clonotype was observed a handful of times. V usage is TRBV5-1 and J usage is TRBJ1-1; no clear D gene. Germline V CDR1 and CDR2: SGHRS, YFSETQ. Deletions cut 2 bases from V and 2 bases from J, with 10 bases between. The length of the CDR3 is 14 residues. CDR3 amino acids: CASSLGAINTEAFF. The CDR3 nucleotides read TGCGCCAGCAGCTTAGGTGCAATTAACACTGAAGCTTTCTTT.

This clonotype occurred a few times. This rearrangement joins TRBV24-1 to TRBJ1-2, with 7 bases lining up with TRBD1. The germline gives CDR1 KGHDR, CDR2 SFDVKD. This CDR3 contains 14 residues. With 5 bases clipped from V and 2 bases from J, the junction kept 4 bases outside the gene matches. CDR3 protein: CATSGGQVNYGYTF. CDR3 sequence (DNA): TGTGCCACCAGTGGAGGACAGGTCAACTATGGCTACACCTTC.

This clonotype showed up just a few times. The rearrangement joins TRBV12-3 or TRBV12-4 to TRBJ2-7; D gene unclear. With 7 bases removed from V and 4 bases from J, the gap between germline ends came to 11 bases. The CDR3 covers 12 residues. CDR3: CASTGSLYEQYF. For the CDR3, the DNA is TGTGCCAGCACCGGGTCTCTATACGAGCAGTACTTC.

This clonotype was seen a handful of times. The chain uses TRBV15 and TRBJ1-2; D gene unclear. Germline V lookup: CDR1 LNHNV, CDR2 YYDKDF (reference sequence). Trimming shortened V by 0 bases and J by 4 bases, and 12 bases separated the two germline ends. This CDR3 contains 15 residues. The CDR3 DNA reads as TGTGCCACCAGCAGAGATTTCTCCAACCCCTATGGCTACACCTTC. It codes for CATSRDFSNPYGYTF.

The sample holds a few counts of this clonotype. This chain links TRBV7-9 with TRBJ2-1, with a possible D match to TRBD2 (6 bases). V lost 3 bases to trimming and J lost 9 bases, with 9 bases between them. CDR1 SEHNR and CDR2 FQNEAQ come from the germline V gene (reference sequence). The CDR3 is 12 amino acids. DNA for the CDR3: TGTGCCAGCAGCTTCGCGGGGTTTGAGCAGTTCTTC. This gives the protein CASSFAGFEQFF.

This clonotype was observed a handful of times. The V and J genes are TRBV5-1 and TRBJ1-1; D is uncertain. The CDR3 is 12 amino acids. Trimming stripped 0 bases from V and 8 bases from J, with 8 bases between. Germline CDR1 SGHRS, CDR2 YFSETQ. The CDR3 here is CASSLAMREAFF. CDR3 DNA sequence: TGCGCCAGCAGCTTGGCCATGAGGGAAGCTTTCTTT.

This chain links TRBV18 with TRBJ2-3; D might be TRBD1 or TRBD2, each matching 5 bases. This CDR3 is built from 14 residues. Germline-derived CDR1 and CDR2 are KGHSH and LQKENI. V shed 1 base and J shed 2 bases, with 7 bases lying between them. CDR3 DNA: TGTGCCAGCTCACCACGGGGGTTCACAGATACGCAGTATTTT. Residues: CASSPRGFTDTQYF.

The J gene is TRBJ2-4, the V gene TRBV6-1, with TRBD1 matching 9 bases. After removal of 5 bases from V and 9 bases from J, the junction contained 8 bases not matched to a gene. In germline, CDR1 is MNHNS, CDR2 SASEGT. The CDR3 sequence is 14 residues long. CDR3 region: CASSMSGTGSIQYF. The CDR3 nucleotides are TGTGCCAGCAGTATGTCCGGGACAGGGAGCATTCAGTACTTC.